These 17 T cell receptor beta chains share one sample of origin, sequenced in a study of cytomegalovirus exposure and HLA in healthy donors. It was with 60 Vbeta and 13 Jbeta primers that the PCR ran. Profiling relied on immunoSEQ multiplex PCR, and the TCRdb table lists in-frame clones only, not all of them. Among over 150,000 clones listed, roughly 82% were seen once. Sequenced material: PBMCs. Receptor source: a woman aged 50 to 65 in good health and CMV-seropositive.

This clone was counted only a few times. V is TRBV2 and J is TRBJ2-3, with D unclear. The V end was cut by 2 bases, the J end by 3 bases, with 6 bases between. The length of the CDR3 is 13 residues. From germline, CDR1 is SNHLY and CDR2 FYNNEI. CDR3 nucleotide sequence: TGTGCCAGCAGTGAACATTTGACAGATACGCAGTATTTT. It specifies CASSEHLTDTQYF.

V and J are TRBV5-6 and TRBJ1-6; D may be TRBD1 (5 bases). V dropped 0 bases and J dropped 7 bases, with 11 bases sitting between them. The CDR3 runs 15 residues. Germline V gene sequence: CDR1 SGHDT, CDR2 YYEEEE. The CDR3 nucleotides read TGTGCCAGCAGCTTGGACCAGGGCGGCAATTCACCCCTCCACTTT. Its protein product is CASSLDQGGNSPLHF.

This chain links TRBV10-3 with TRBJ2-7, with TRBD2 matching 8 bases. The CDR3 runs to 16 residues. Germline V gene data show CDR1 as ENHRY and CDR2 as SYGVKD. V dropped 3 bases and J dropped 3; count of bases not matched to a gene: 10. As DNA, the CDR3 is TGTGCCATCAGTGACCCGACTAGCGACACGGACTACGAGCAGTACTTC. This translates into CAISDPTSDTDYEQYF.

The CDR3 reads CASTRGFSTDSPLHF. The CDR3 region has the DNA TGTGCCAGCACCAGGGGGTTCTCTACGGATTCACCCCTCCACTTT. This chain links TRBV6-5 with TRBJ1-6, with TRBD1 matching over 7 bases. The CDR3 runs 15 residues. In germline, CDR1 is MNHEY, CDR2 SVGAGI. V shed 7 bases and J 8 bases; nucleotides not matched to a gene: 11.

CDR3: CASSYSEGPRIYF. The CDR3 DNA is TGTGCCAGCAGTTACTCAGAGGGTCCTCGGATATATTTT. The rearrangement links TRBV6-6 to TRBJ1-3; no reliable D call. V was shortened by 0 bases and J by 13 bases, with 13 bases between the two germline ends. CDR1 and CDR2 (germline): MNHNY, SVGAGI (reference sequence). The length of the CDR3 is 13 residues.

The J gene is TRBJ2-5, the V gene TRBV5-6; 7 positions agree with TRBD2. The V segment lost 4 bases and the J segment 5 bases; nucleotides outside the gene matches: 11. The germline V gene encodes CDR1 SGHDT and CDR2 YYEEEE. CDR3 length equals 15 residues. CDR3 in amino acids: CASSLRGRGGETQYF. CDR3 DNA sequence: TGTGCCAGCAGCCTACGGGGCCGGGGAGGGGAGACCCAGTACTTC.

The rearrangement joins TRBV5-1 to TRBJ1-4; TRBD1 aligns across 7 bases. This CDR3 is built from 14 residues. The V and J ends lost 0 bases and 8 bases, in that order; junction bases with no gene match: 4. Germline assignment: CDR1 SGHRS and CDR2 YFSETQ. The CDR3 nucleotides read TGCGCCAGCAGCTTGGGACAGGGAGAGGAAAAACTGTTTTTT. Translation gives CASSLGQGEEKLFF.

V gene TRBV12-5 combines with J gene TRBJ2-3, with 9 bases lining up with TRBD2. The CDR3 extends over 15 amino acids. Trimming removed 6 bases from V and 2 bases from J; junction bases left unmatched: 6. Germline CDR1 reads LGHNT; CDR2 reads FRNRAP. The CDR3 DNA is TGTGCTAGTGGCGTGGGACTAGCATACACAGATACGCAGTATTTT. It specifies CASGVGLAYTDTQYF.

This chain links TRBV4-1 with TRBJ1-3, with 7 bases identical to TRBD1. The junction had 9 bases not matched to a gene; V was cut back by 3 bases and J by 4 bases. CDR1 is MGHRA and CDR2 is YSYEKL in the germline V gene. This CDR3 spans 16 amino acids. The CDR3, as DNA: TGCGCCAGCAGCCACGCACTACAGGGGTCAGGAAACACCATATATTTT. This gives the protein CASSHALQGSGNTIYF.

This clone was picked up one time. The rearrangement links TRBV5-4 to TRBJ2-7, with 11 positions matching TRBD2. J gave up 6 bases and V 4 bases, and 12 bases lay outside the gene matches. This CDR3 has 16 residues. The V gene's germline CDR1 is SGHNT and CDR2 YYREEE (reference sequence). The DNA of the CDR3 is TGTGCCAGCAGCGTAGGAGGGGTAGCGGGGGGGCTCGAGCAGTACTTC. It is translated as CASSVGGVAGGLEQYF.

This clone showed up just a few times. In DNA, the CDR3 is TGTGCCAGCAGCTTACGGTGGCAGGATTATGGCTACACCTTC. Protein: CASSLRWQDYGYTF. This sequence joins TRBV7-2 and TRBJ1-2; D call uncertain. The CDR3 has 14 residues. Per the germline V gene, CDR1 is SGHTA and CDR2 is FQGNSA. Trimming left V 2 bases short and J 5 bases short, with 12 bases between.

The chain combines TRBV2 with TRBJ2-7, with D maybe TRBD1 (6 bases). V was cut by 6 bases and J by 3 bases, with 15 bases left in between. CDR3 length: 14 residues. The germline CDR1 and CDR2 sequences are SNHLY and FYNNEI. The CDR3 nucleotides read TGTGCCAGCAGGCTGAGGCAGGGGATCTACGAGCAGTACTTC. Residues: CASRLRQGIYEQYF. Combining the CDR3 with reference TRBV2 and TRBJ2-7 gives the whole variable domain EPEVTQTPSHQVTQMGQEVILRCVPISNHLYFYWYRQILGQKVEFLVSFYNNEISEKSEIFDDQFSVERPDGSNFTLKIRSTKLEDSAMYFCASRLRQGIYEQYFGPGTRLTVT.

This clone has only one observation. The V gene is TRBV7-6, the J gene TRBJ1-4, with a weak D call TRBD1 (6 bases). Germline lookup yields CDR1 SGHVS and CDR2 FNYEAQ. Trimming took off 1 base at V and 7 bases at J, with 13 bases between the two ends. The CDR3 runs to 15 residues. The CDR3 reads CASSLVPQGGEKLFF. In DNA, the CDR3 is TGTGCCAGCAGCTTAGTACCACAGGGTGGTGAAAAACTGTTTTTT.

Written as DNA, the CDR3 is TGTGCCAGCAGTGCAGTTTGGGCAATCGGGGAGAACTATGGCTACACCTTC. This encodes CASSAVWAIGENYGYTF. The chain links TRBV25-1 to TRBJ1-2; D uncertain. The CDR3 consists of 17 residues. V shed 4 bases and J shed 2 bases, with 20 bases lying between them. The germline V gene has CDR1 MGHDK and CDR2 SYGVNS.

The chain carries TRBV11-2 and TRBJ2-2; unclear D gene. This CDR3 has 15 amino acids. Trimming cost V 0 bases and J 3 bases, with 8 bases left between them. CDR1 is SGHAT and CDR2 is FQNNGV in the germline V gene. The CDR3 loop is CASSLEWPYTGELFF. CDR3 DNA sequence: TGTGCCAGCAGCTTAGAGTGGCCCTACACCGGGGAGCTGTTTTTT.

CDR3 sequence reads: CSGNRGRQETQYF. CDR3 nucleotides: TGCAGCGGGAACAGGGGACGACAAGAGACCCAGTACTTC. The chain has TRBV29-1 and TRBJ2-5, with 7 bases identical to TRBD1. Germline loops: CDR1 SQVTM, CDR2 ANQGSEA. The CDR3 is 13 amino acids. The J segment lost 2 bases and the V segment lost 7 bases, leaving 7 bases of the junction unmatched.

V is TRBV7-8 and J is TRBJ1-1; no definite D call. V lost 5 bases and J lost 1, with 11 bases in between. The CDR3 sequence is 14 residues long. Germline loops: CDR1 SGHVS, CDR2 FQNEAQ. The CDR3 DNA reads TGTGCCAGCAGCCTTCGACACCAGAACACTGAAGCTTTCTTT. Its protein product is CASSLRHQNTEAFF.